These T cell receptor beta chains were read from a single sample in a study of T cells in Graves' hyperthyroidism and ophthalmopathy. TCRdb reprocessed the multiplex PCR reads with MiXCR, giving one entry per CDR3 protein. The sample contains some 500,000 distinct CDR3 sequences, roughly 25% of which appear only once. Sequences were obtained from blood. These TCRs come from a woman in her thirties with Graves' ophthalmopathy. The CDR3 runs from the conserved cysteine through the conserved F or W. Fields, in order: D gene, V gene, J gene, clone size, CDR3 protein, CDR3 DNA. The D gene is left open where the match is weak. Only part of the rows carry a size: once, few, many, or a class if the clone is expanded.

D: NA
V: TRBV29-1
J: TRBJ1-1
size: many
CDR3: CSVVRGDNTEAFF
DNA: TGCAGCGTTGTAAGGGGGGATAACACTGAAGCTTTCTTT

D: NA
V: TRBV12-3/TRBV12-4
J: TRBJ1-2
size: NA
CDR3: CATSSPGYQGYTF
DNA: TGTGCCACATCCTCCCCAGGGTATCAGGGCTACACCTTC

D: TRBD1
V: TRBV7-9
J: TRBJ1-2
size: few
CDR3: CASSPRQGPYGYIF
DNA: TGTGCCAGCAGCCCGCGACAGGGACCCTATGGCTACATCTTC

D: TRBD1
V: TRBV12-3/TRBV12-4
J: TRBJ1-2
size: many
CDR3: CASSLRIGGAGYGYTF
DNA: TGTGCCAGCAGTCTTCGGATAGGGGGCGCGGGCTATGGCTACACCTTC

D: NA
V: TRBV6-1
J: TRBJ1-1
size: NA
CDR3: CASSEDWPGKNTEAFF
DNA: TGTGCCAGCAGCGAAGACTGGCCCGGAAAGAACACTGAAGCTTTCTTT

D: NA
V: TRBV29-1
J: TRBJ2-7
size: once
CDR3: CSVEIMGLNPYEQYF
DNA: TGCAGCGTTGAAATCATGGGCCTAAATCCCTACGAGCAGTACTTC

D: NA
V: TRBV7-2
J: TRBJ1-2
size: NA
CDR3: CASSLSPKPGEDGYTF
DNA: TGTGCCAGCAGCTTATCGCCGAAGCCAGGGGAGGATGGCTACACCTTC

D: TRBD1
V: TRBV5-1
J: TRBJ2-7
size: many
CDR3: CATNRDRFSEQYF
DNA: TGCGCCACCAACCGGGACAGATTCAGCGAGCAGTACTTC

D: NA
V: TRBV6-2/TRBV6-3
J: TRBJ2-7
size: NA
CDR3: CASSHPGHNYEQYF
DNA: TGTGCCAGCAGTCACCCGGGACATAACTACGAGCAGTACTTC

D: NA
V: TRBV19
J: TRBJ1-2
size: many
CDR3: CASSIRIRRSYGYTF
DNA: TGTGCCAGTAGTATTAGGATCCGCCGCTCCTATGGCTACACCTTC

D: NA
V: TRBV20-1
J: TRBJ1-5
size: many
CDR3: CSARDAGSRQPQHF
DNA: TGCAGTGCTAGAGATGCGGGCAGTAGGCAGCCCCAGCATTTT

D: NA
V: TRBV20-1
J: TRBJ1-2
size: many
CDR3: CSARRDTNYGYTF
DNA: TGCAGTGCTAGACGGGACACTAACTATGGCTACACCTTC

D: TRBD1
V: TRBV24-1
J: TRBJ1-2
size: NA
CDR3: CATSVPGQNYGCTF
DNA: TGTGCCACCAGTGTCCCGGGACAGAACTATGGCTGCACCTTC

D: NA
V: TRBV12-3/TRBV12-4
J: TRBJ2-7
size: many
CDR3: CASSLRLSSYEQYF
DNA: TGTGCCAGCAGTTTGAGACTGAGCTCCTACGAGCAGTACTTC

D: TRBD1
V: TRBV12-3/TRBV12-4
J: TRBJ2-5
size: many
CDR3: CASSTGGPVETQYF
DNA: TGTGCCAGCAGTACAGGGGGCCCGGTAGAGACCCAGTACTTC

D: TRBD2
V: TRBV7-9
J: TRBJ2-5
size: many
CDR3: CASSLWPSGGEETQYF
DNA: TGTGCCAGCAGCTTATGGCCTAGCGGGGGGGAAGAGACCCAGTACTTC

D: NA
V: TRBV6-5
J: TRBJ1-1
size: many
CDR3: CASSYSISMNTEAFF
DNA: TGTGCCAGCAGTTACTCGATATCTATGAACACTGAAGCTTTCTTT

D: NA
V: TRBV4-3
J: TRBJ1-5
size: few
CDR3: CASSQDSVQPQHF
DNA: TGCGCCAGCAGCCAAGATTCAGTTCAGCCCCAGCATTTT

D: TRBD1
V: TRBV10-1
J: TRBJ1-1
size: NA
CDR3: CASIDRGWAFF
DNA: TGCGCCAGCATCGACAGGGGATGGGCTTTCTTT

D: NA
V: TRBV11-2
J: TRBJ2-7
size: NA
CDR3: CASSLEWAGASSYEQYF
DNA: TGTGCCAGCAGCTTAGAATGGGCGGGGGCGAGTTCCTACGAGCAGTACTTC

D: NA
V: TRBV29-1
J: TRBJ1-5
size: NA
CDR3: CSARTEDSNQPQHF
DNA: TGCAGCGCCCGGACGGAGGATAGCAATCAGCCCCAGCATTTT

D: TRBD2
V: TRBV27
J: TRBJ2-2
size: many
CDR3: CASSLVGAGAGELFF
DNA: TGTGCCAGCAGTTTGGTAGGGGCGGGGGCCGGGGAGCTGTTTTTT

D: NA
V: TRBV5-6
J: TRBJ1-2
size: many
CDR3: CASSLPLGGYTF
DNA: TGTGCCAGCAGCTTGCCATTGGGAGGCTACACCTTC

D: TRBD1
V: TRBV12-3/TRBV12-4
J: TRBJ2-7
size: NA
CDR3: CASSPLNLRGRLYEQYF
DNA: TGTGCCAGCAGTCCTTTGAACCTCAGGGGGCGCCTCTACGAGCAGTACTTC

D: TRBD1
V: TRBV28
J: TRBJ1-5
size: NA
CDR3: CASRRDRGYQPQHF
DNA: TGTGCCAGCAGGAGAGACAGGGGGTATCAGCCCCAGCATTTT

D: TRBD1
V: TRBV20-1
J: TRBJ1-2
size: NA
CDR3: CSAQGADYGYTF
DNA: TGCAGTGCTCAGGGGGCAGACTATGGCTACACCTTC

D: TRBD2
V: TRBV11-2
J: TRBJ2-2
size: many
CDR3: CASNFRGTSDTGELFF
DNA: TGTGCCAGCAATTTTAGGGGGACTAGCGATACCGGGGAGCTGTTTTTT

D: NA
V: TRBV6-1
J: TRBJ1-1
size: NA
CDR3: CASRREVDTEAFF
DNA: TGTGCCAGCAGAAGGGAAGTAGACACTGAAGCTTTCTTT

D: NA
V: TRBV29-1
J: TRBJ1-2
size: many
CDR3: CSVEESRNYGYTF
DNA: TGCAGCGTTGAAGAATCCAGGAACTATGGCTACACCTTC

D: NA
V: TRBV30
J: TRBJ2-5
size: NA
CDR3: CAWNYGVTVQETQYF
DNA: TGTGCCTGGAACTACGGCGTCACTGTTCAAGAGACCCAGTACTTC

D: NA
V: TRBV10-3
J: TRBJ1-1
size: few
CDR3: CAISEGEGSTEAFF
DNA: TGTGCCATCAGTGAGGGGGAGGGAAGCACTGAAGCTTTCTTT

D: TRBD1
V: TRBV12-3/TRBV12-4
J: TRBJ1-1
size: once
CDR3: CASSRTGVRTEAFF
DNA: TGTGCCAGCAGTCGGACAGGGGTGAGAACTGAAGCTTTCTTT

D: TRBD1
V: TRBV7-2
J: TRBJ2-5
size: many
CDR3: CASSPWTGLVETQYF
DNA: TGTGCCAGCAGCCCTTGGACAGGGTTAGTAGAGACCCAGTACTTC

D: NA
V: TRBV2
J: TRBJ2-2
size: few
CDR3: CASIFSETNTGELFF
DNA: TGTGCCAGCATTTTCTCAGAAACGAACACCGGGGAGCTGTTTTTT

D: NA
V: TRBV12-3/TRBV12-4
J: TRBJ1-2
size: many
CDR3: CASSPPGWIDGYTF
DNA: TGTGCCAGCAGTCCCCCGGGGTGGATAGATGGCTACACCTTC

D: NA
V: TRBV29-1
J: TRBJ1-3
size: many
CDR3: CSVEGTFSGNTIYF
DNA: TGCAGCGTTGAGGGGACATTCTCTGGAAACACCATATATTTT

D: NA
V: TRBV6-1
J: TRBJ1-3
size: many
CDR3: CASSDGRNSGNTIYF
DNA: TGTGCCAGCAGTGACGGAAGAAATTCTGGAAACACCATATATTTT

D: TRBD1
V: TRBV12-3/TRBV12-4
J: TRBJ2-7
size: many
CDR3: CASSTGQGSYEQYF
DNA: TGTGCCAGCAGTACGGGACAGGGCTCCTACGAGCAGTACTTC

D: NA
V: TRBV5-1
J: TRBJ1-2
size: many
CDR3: CASSLAGTLGYTF
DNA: TGCGCCAGCAGCTTGGCCGGGACTCTCGGCTACACCTTC

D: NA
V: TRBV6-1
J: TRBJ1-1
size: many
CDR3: CAANSNTEAFF
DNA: TGTGCCGCCAATTCCAACACTGAAGCTTTCTTT